This TCR beta chain was captured in a study of blood T cell repertoires in COVID-19. Study context: The study drew acute and convalescent COVID-19 samples from the United States, Italy and Spain. T cells, B-cell-depleted T cells, or PBMCs provided the cDNA or gDNA that served as material.

This clone appeared once. A Seattle source enrolled patients during active infection and followed them longitudinally. Deletions cut 4 bases from V and 7 bases from J, with 7 bases between. The CDR3 is made up of 12 amino acids. CDR1 MNHEY and CDR2 SVGAGI come from the germline V gene. Original analysis: Reference gene primer amplification in the assay estimated nucleated cell counts. Method: immunoSEQ multiplex PCR; TCRdb's copy keeps in-frame clones and lacks some. The DNA was the basis for D and trimming; V, J and clone size are from that table. Of hundreds of thousands of clones in the sample, around 90% are singletons; the top ten hold 7.8%.

The TCR was taken from a woman aged 45-60 years with COVID-19, enrolled during active disease. The V gene is TRBV6-5, the J gene TRBJ2-2; no clear D. Sequencing was performed on peripheral blood. The DNA for the CDR3 is TGTGCCAGCAGTTCTTCCGGCGGGGAGCTGTTTTTT. This sequence encodes CASSSSGGELFF.